This T cell receptor beta chain was documented in a study of blood T cell repertoires in COVID-19 (dated by TCRdb to 2019 to 2021). Broadly, across the study: The collaborator samples originated in the United States, Italy and Spain and spanned the acute and convalescent phases of COVID-19. The prospective study material was composed of cDNA or gDNA derived from T cells, B-cell-depleted T cells, or PBMCs. Subjects who had been exposed to COVID-19, were actively infected with it, or had recovered from it provided the deeply sampled blood TCRbeta repertoires that made up the dataset. The repertoires were released in a freely available public database meant as a resource for research on the immune response to SARS-CoV-2. Samples came from the ongoing ImmuneRACE study (first 160 participants) plus 1,254 subjects from 6 global collaborators. A de-identified subject ID, COVID-19 status, age in years and sex were almost always included in the sample metadata. Where HLA class I and class II types were available, the types were taken from metadata supplied by the sample provider, not from assay-based typing. Results the study describes overall, beyond this receptor: The quantity of clinical and demographic metadata differed by source and by participant and was supplied without curation.

TCRbeta CDR3 regions were amplified from genomic DNA using the immunoSEQ Assay, a bias-controlled multiplex PCR. On the authors' methods: The number of nucleated cells in each sample was estimated by amplification of reference gene primers within the assay. To quantify the absolute abundance of each unique TCRbeta CDR3 rearrangement, sequence reads were collapsed and filtered. For each sample, productive Simpson clonality was calculated as the square root of Simpson's diversity index across productive rearrangements. TCRdb limited this immuneACCESS table to in-frame rearrangements with V and J called. A share of clones is missing; checked studies link under half to unresolved V genes, and the rest is unexplained. Clone size and the V and J calls come from that table; the DNA yielded D and trimming. This sample gives 100,000 or so clones in total; 80% to 95% of them show up just once. The ten largest clonotypes hold 3.9% of the sample.

Collaborating institutions collected whole blood in K2EDTA tubes following their own protocols. For TCRbeta analysis, collaborators shipped samples in one of three forms: frozen whole blood, isolated PBMCs, or DNA extracted from either of those sample types. As regards this clone: What antigen it recognizes has not been identified. Per-nucleotide qualities are absent, and no much larger clonotype sits a single base away.

CDR1 and CDR2 were assigned from the germline V gene as ENHRY and SYGVKD. The CDR3 covers 14 residues, taking in both the cysteine and the phenylalanine. Solely the CDR3 DNA is kept, with 42 bases framed from the first base. V is trimmed back by 6 bases and J by 6 bases, and the junction contains 9 bases that no gene match accounts for. Sample: peripheral blood. The V gene is TRBV10-3 and the J gene is TRBJ2-3; 7 bases in the middle match TRBD2. This clonotype was obtained from a woman aged 50 to 65 in a cohort sampled during active COVID-19. The nucleotide sequence reads as follows: TGTGCCATCAGGGGGGGGAAGGGTTCGGATACGCAGTATTTT. Its product reads: CAIRGGKGSDTQYF.